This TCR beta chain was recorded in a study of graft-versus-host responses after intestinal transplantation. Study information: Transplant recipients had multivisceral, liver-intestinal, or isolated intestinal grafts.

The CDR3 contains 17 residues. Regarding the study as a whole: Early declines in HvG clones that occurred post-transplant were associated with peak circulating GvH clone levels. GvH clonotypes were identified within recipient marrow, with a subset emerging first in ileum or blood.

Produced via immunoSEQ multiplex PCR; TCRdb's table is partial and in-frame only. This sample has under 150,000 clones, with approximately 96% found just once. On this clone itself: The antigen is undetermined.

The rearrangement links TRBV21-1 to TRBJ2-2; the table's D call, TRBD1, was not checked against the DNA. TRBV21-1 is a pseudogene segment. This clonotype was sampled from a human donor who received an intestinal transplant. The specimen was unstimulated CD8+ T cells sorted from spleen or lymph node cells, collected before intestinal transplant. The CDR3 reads CASSKRGQWTNTGELFF. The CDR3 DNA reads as TGTGCCAGCAGCAAACGCGGACAGTGGACTAACACCGGGGAGCTGTTTTTT.